These T cell receptor beta chains were read from a single sample in a study of T cells in Graves' hyperthyroidism and ophthalmopathy. TCRdb recomputed calls from the multiplex PCR reads with MiXCR, one row per CDR3 protein. Of about 420,000 distinct CDR3 sequences in the sample, 15% to 19% were seen once. Sequencing was done on a sample of blood. These receptors came from a woman aged 18 to 35 with Graves' hyperthyroidism. The CDR3 runs from the conserved cysteine through the conserved F or W. The order of the fields is D gene, J gene, V gene, clone size, CDR3 length, CDR3 DNA, CDR3 protein. A D gene is named only where the DNA matches it firmly. Not every row has a clone size; where given, it reads once, few, many or a size class.

TRBD1 TRBJ2-1 TRBV2 many 14 TGTGCCAGCACTTCCGGGACAGCCTACAATGAGCAGTTCTTC CASTSGTAYNEQFF
TRBD1 TRBJ2-5 TRBV12-3/TRBV12-4 NA 14 TGTGCCAGCAGTAACCGGGACAGAGAAGAGACCCAGTACTTC CASSNRDREETQYF
TRBD2 TRBJ2-3 TRBV5-1 many 19 TGCGCCAGCAGCTTGGCCGGTACTAGCGGGGGGACTAGCACAGATACGCAGTATTTT CASSLAGTSGGTSTDTQYF
TRBD1 TRBJ2-7 TRBV27 many 14 TGTGCCAGCAGTGCAAACAGGGGGGCCTACGAGCAGTACTTC CASSANRGAYEQYF
NA TRBJ1-2 TRBV10-3 many 13 TGTGCCATCAGTGGAGATTCAGGCTCTGGCTACACCTTC CAISGDSGSGYTF
TRBD1 TRBJ2-2 TRBV18 few 15 TGTGCCAGCTCACCGTTTCGACAGGGCGCCGGGGAGCTGTTTTTT CASSPFRQGAGELFF
NA TRBJ2-1 TRBV11-2 many 12 TGTGCCAGCAGCCTCGAAAACAATGAGCAGTTCTTC CASSLENNEQFF
TRBD2 TRBJ2-3 TRBV7-9 NA 16 TGTGCCAGCAGCCAAGGACTAGCGGGAGGATTCCATACGCAGTATTTT CASSQGLAGGFHTQYF
NA TRBJ2-3 TRBV3-2 many 16 TGTGCCAGCAGCCAAGATCGAGGGGGCGACACAGATACGCAGTATTTT CASSQDRGGDTDTQYF
NA TRBJ2-3 TRBV11-2 many 13 TGTGCCAGCAGCTCAGGACAGACCAATACGCAGTATTTT CASSSGQTNTQYF
NA TRBJ2-7 TRBV4-2 once 14 TGTGCCAGCAGCCAAGACCCCGACCCCTACGAGCAGTACTTC CASSQDPDPYEQYF
NA TRBJ2-3 TRBV20-1 many 14 TGCAGTGCTGGGACTCCCACGGGCCCAGATACGCAGTATTTT CSAGTPTGPDTQYF
NA TRBJ2-5 TRBV3-1 many 14 TGTGCCAGCAGCCAAGAAGGGTTCGGAGAGACCCAGTACTTC CASSQEGFGETQYF
NA TRBJ2-3 TRBV6-2/TRBV6-3 many 14 TGTGCCAGCAGTTTAGTGGCTTACACAGATACGCAGTATTTT CASSLVAYTDTQYF
NA TRBJ2-1 TRBV6-2/TRBV6-3 many 15 TGTGCCAGCAGTTACTCGGGACCACAGCTCAGGGAGCAGTTCTTC CASSYSGPQLREQFF
TRBD1 TRBJ2-2 TRBV11-1 NA 14 TGTGCCAGCAGACAGGGGGCCTGGACCGGGGAGCTGTTTTTT CASRQGAWTGELFF
TRBD2 TRBJ2-7 TRBV5-6 many 14 TGTGCCAGCAGCTGGAGCGGGAGGGACGACGAGCAGTACTTC CASSWSGRDDEQYF
TRBD2 TRBJ2-1 TRBV28 many 16 TGTGCCAGCACCGGACTAGCGGCCGTATCCTACAATGAGCAGTTCTTC CASTGLAAVSYNEQFF
TRBD2 TRBJ2-3 TRBV7-8 NA 17 TGTGCCAGCAGCTTAGCGGCTGCGGGGGGACCCACAGATACGCAGTATTTT CASSLAAAGGPTDTQYF
NA TRBJ1-5 TRBV6-1 many 16 TGTGCCAGCAGTGAAGATGGGCCAGGCTACAATCAGCCCCAGCATTTT CASSEDGPGYNQPQHF
NA TRBJ2-7 TRBV15 many 14 TGTGCCACCAGCAGAGACAAATTAGCCTACGAGCAGTACTTC CATSRDKLAYEQYF
NA TRBJ2-7 TRBV28 many 12 TGTGCCAGCAGGCCCGGACCCTACGAGCAGTACTTC CASRPGPYEQYF
NA TRBJ1-4 TRBV3-1 NA 15 TGTGCCAGCAGCCAAGGGGTTGCAGCTAATGAAAAACTGTTTTTT CASSQGVAANEKLFF
NA TRBJ1-2 TRBV7-2 many 14 TGTGCCAGCAGCTCCAGTGCGCGGGACTATGGCTACACCTTC CASSSSARDYGYTF
NA TRBJ1-2 TRBV2 many 16 TGTGCCAGCAGTGAAGATGCGGGCCGTTGGAACTATGGCTACACCTTC CASSEDAGRWNYGYTF
TRBD1 TRBJ2-7 TRBV2 many 15 TGTGCCAGCAGCCGGGAGACAGGGGAAGAGGTCGAGCAGTACTTC CASSRETGEEVEQYF
NA TRBJ2-4 TRBV29-1 many 18 TGCAGCGCCCGACGACAGGAAGGTGTGGATGAAGCCAAAAACATTCAGTACTTC CSARRQEGVDEAKNIQYF
TRBD2 TRBJ2-7 TRBV5-1 few 16 TGCGCCAGCAGCTTTTATCCGACTAGCGGGAGGTACGAGCAGTACTTC CASSFYPTSGRYEQYF
TRBD1 TRBJ1-2 TRBV7-6 many 16 TGTGCCAGCAGCCCGGGGACAGCCAGGTTGGGGTATGGCTACACCTTC CASSPGTARLGYGYTF
NA TRBJ2-7 TRBV20-1 NA 13 TGCAGTGTCAGGCCAGAGAATTACTACGAGCAGTACTTC CSVRPENYYEQYF
NA TRBJ2-1 TRBV5-1 many 15 TGCGCCAGCGCCCTCGCTGGCGGAGATGACAATGAGCAGTTCTTC CASALAGGDDNEQFF
TRBD2 TRBJ2-2 TRBV7-9 NA 15 TGTGCCAGCAGCACTGGACTAGCGGGTCCCGGGGAGCTGTTTTTT CASSTGLAGPGELFF
NA TRBJ2-1 TRBV4-2 NA 15 TGTGCCAGCAGCCAGCCGGAGGCAGGGGCGGGTGAGCAGTTCTTC CASSQPEAGAGEQFF
NA TRBJ2-6 TRBV11-3 few 15 TGTGCCAGCAGCTTATCCGGGCCTGGGGCCAACGTCCTGACTTTC CASSLSGPGANVLTF
NA TRBJ1-2 TRBV2 many 16 TGTGCCAGCCACCGGGAGAGGGTGTCGGCTAACTATGGCTACACCTTC CASHRERVSANYGYTF
NA TRBJ1-4 TRBV2 NA 13 TGTGCCAGCAGTGGGGGGGAGGTTGAAAAACTGTTTTTT CASSGGEVEKLFF
NA TRBJ2-7 TRBV9 many 16 TGTGCCAGCAGCGTAGGGTCGCCCGGGGTTGCCTACGAGCAGTACTTC CASSVGSPGVAYEQYF
TRBD1 TRBJ2-7 TRBV20-1 NA 14 TGCAGTGCTAGAAGTCCGGCAGGGGGATACGAGCAGTACTTC CSARSPAGGYEQYF
NA TRBJ2-2 TRBV6-2/TRBV6-3 NA 18 TGTGCCAGCAGTGACCACCCCGCCGGTGGGGGGGGCGGCGGGGAGCTGTTTTTT CASSDHPAGGGGGGELFF
TRBD2 TRBJ2-5 TRBV5-1 NA 16 TGCGCCAGCAGCTTGACTAAGACTAGCGGGAGCGAGACCCAGTACTTC CASSLTKTSGSETQYF
NA TRBJ1-1 TRBV10-1 many 15 TGCGCCAGCAGCGATCCCGGACAGCCGAACACTGAAGCTTTCTTT CASSDPGQPNTEAFF
TRBD1 TRBJ1-2 TRBV5-1 few 16 TGCGCCAGCAGCTTTCGTGGGACAGGGGCATACTATGGCTACACCTTC CASSFRGTGAYYGYTF
TRBD2 TRBJ2-7 TRBV6-1 many 18 TGTGCCAGCAGTGAACCCTTCGGGGCTAGCGGGAGGAAATACGAGCAGTACTTC CASSEPFGASGRKYEQYF
NA TRBJ2-7 TRBV12-3/TRBV12-4 NA 14 TGTGCCAGCAGCCCCTATCGGGCGGGCTACGAGCGGTACTTC CASSPYRAGYERYF
NA TRBJ1-5 TRBV6-5 NA 14 TGTGCCAGCAGTTACGGCTCGGGCAATCGGCCCCAGCATTTT CASSYGSGNRPQHF
NA TRBJ2-7 TRBV3-1 NA 15 TGTGCCAGCAGCCCGGGGACGGGACCCTCCTACGAGCAGTACTTC CASSPGTGPSYEQYF
NA TRBJ1-1 TRBV12-3/TRBV12-4 many 13 TGTGCCAGCAGCTGGGGGGGGCACACTGAAGCTTTCTTT CASSWGGHTEAFF
NA TRBJ2-7 TRBV2 many 11 TGTGCCAGCGGGCCCCGATCCGAGCAGTACTTC CASGPRSEQYF
NA TRBJ1-3 TRBV5-1 few 15 TGCGCCAGCAGCTTGGGGAAGTCCTCTGGAAACACCATATATTTT CASSLGKSSGNTIYF
NA TRBJ2-7 TRBV7-2 many 14 TGTGCCAGCAGCCCTGGGGGGACATCCTACGAGCAGTACTTC CASSPGGTSYEQYF
NA TRBJ1-1 TRBV5-1 NA 14 TGCGCCAGCAGCACCGGACAGCAGAACACTGAAGCTTTCTTT CASSTGQQNTEAFF
NA TRBJ2-2 TRBV12-3/TRBV12-4 many 13 TGTGCCACCGAACGTGGGCGGCGCGGGGAGCTGTTTTTT CATERGRRGELFF
NA TRBJ1-5 TRBV6-2/TRBV6-3 few 15 TGTGCCAGCAGTTACTCTTGGGGGGCAGGTCAGCCCCAGCATTTT CASSYSWGAGQPQHF
NA TRBJ1-4 TRBV18 NA 14 TGTGCCAGCTCACCGGGAGTGCTGGGTGAAAAACTGTTTTTT CASSPGVLGEKLFF
TRBD1 TRBJ2-7 TRBV12-3/TRBV12-4 many 15 TGTGCCAGCAGTCCGCACAGGGGAGAGACCTACGAGCAGTACTTC CASSPHRGETYEQYF
NA TRBJ1-1 TRBV7-9 few 14 TGTGCCAGCAGGCCAGATCGGAGGAACACTGAAGCTTTCTTT CASRPDRRNTEAFF
NA TRBJ1-2 TRBV12-3/TRBV12-4 many 14 TGTGCCAGCAGTTCCGGGCAATGGAGCTATGGCTACACCTTC CASSSGQWSYGYTF
NA TRBJ1-6 TRBV7-9 many 14 TGTGCCAGCAGTCAACAGGGAGACAATTCACCCCTCCACTTT CASSQQGDNSPLHF
TRBD1 TRBJ2-4 TRBV6-5 NA 14 TGTGCCAGCAGATACAGGGGAGAACTACGCATTCAGTACTTC CASRYRGELRIQYF